A selection of T cell receptor beta chains follows, all from one sample in a study of graft-versus-host responses after intestinal transplantation. These receptors lack a known antigen. Generated by immunoSEQ multiplex PCR, the TCRdb table keeps only in-frame clones and is missing some. The sample yields approximately 89,000 clones, around 93% seen once. The specimen was unstimulated CD8+ T cells sorted from spleen or lymph node cells, collected before transplant. The receptor set was obtained from a human donor who was the organ donor for an intestinal transplant. Each CDR3 is given with its conserved first and last residue. D genes are given only for firm matches. Not all rows give a size; the values are once, few, many and, for expanded clones, a class.

clone size: .
D gene: .
V gene: TRBV6-1
J gene: TRBJ2-1
CDR3 protein: CASRGTSDNEQFF
CDR3 DNA: TGTGCCAGCAGGGGGACTTCTGACAATGAGCAGTTCTTC

clone size: .
D gene: .
V gene: TRBV11-3
J gene: TRBJ2-7
CDR3 protein: CASSSRGQITYEQYF
CDR3 DNA: TGTGCCAGCAGCTCTAGAGGACAAATAACCTACGAGCAGTACTTC

clone size: once
D gene: .
V gene: TRBV19
J gene: TRBJ2-1
CDR3 protein: CASSIHSNNEQFF
CDR3 DNA: TGTGCCAGTAGTATTCACAGCAACAATGAGCAGTTCTTC

clone size: .
D gene: TRBD2
V gene: TRBV7-3
J gene: TRBJ2-3
CDR3 protein: CASSPGERGFSTDTQYF
CDR3 DNA: TGTGCCAGCAGCCCCGGAGAGCGGGGGTTTAGCACAGATACGCAGTATTTT

clone size: .
D gene: .
V gene: TRBV27
J gene: TRBJ1-1
CDR3 protein: CASRRYWGEAFF
CDR3 DNA: TGTGCCAGCAGGCGTTACTGGGGGGAGGCTTTCTTT

clone size: .
D gene: .
V gene: TRBV19
J gene: TRBJ2-1
CDR3 protein: CASSIGTAVANEQFF
CDR3 DNA: TGTGCCAGTAGTATAGGGACAGCAGTGGCCAATGAGCAGTTCTTC

clone size: .
D gene: TRBD2
V gene: TRBV19
J gene: TRBJ2-1
CDR3 protein: CASNPGTSVYEQFF
CDR3 DNA: TGTGCCAGTAACCCCGGGACTAGCGTTTATGAGCAGTTCTTC

clone size: once
D gene: .
V gene: TRBV2
J gene: TRBJ2-4
CDR3 protein: CASSEPSDYRNIQYF
CDR3 DNA: TGTGCCAGCAGTGAACCGTCCGACTACAGAAACATTCAGTACTTC

clone size: .
D gene: TRBD2
V gene: TRBV29-1
J gene: TRBJ2-7
CDR3 protein: CSAEFPGLGRVSEQYF
CDR3 DNA: TGCAGCGCCGAATTCCCGGGACTAGGAAGGGTGTCCGAGCAGTACTTC

clone size: .
D gene: TRBD1
V gene: TRBV28
J gene: TRBJ1-1
CDR3 protein: CASSLGQGMNTEAFF
CDR3 DNA: TGTGCCAGCAGTCTCGGACAGGGAATGAACACTGAAGCTTTCTTT

clone size: .
D gene: .
V gene: TRBV18
J gene: TRBJ1-6
CDR3 protein: CASSPGPVGSSYNSPLHF
CDR3 DNA: TGTGCCAGCTCACCTGGGCCAGTCGGGAGCTCCTATAATTCACCCCTCCACTTT

clone size: once
D gene: .
V gene: TRBV21-1
J gene: TRBJ2-7
CDR3 protein: CASSKIGPSDYYEQYF
CDR3 DNA: TGTGCCAGCAGCAAAATAGGGCCTAGCGACTACTACGAGCAGTACTTC

clone size: .
D gene: .
V gene: TRBV10-3
J gene: TRBJ2-5
CDR3 protein: CAISDQETQYF
CDR3 DNA: TGTGCCATCTCAGACCAAGAGACCCAGTACTTC

clone size: .
D gene: .
V gene: TRBV4-3
J gene: TRBJ2-1
CDR3 protein: CASSQVVSSQRLDNEQFF
CDR3 DNA: TGCGCCAGCAGCCAAGTAGTTTCTAGCCAGCGTCTCGACAATGAGCAGTTCTTC

clone size: .
D gene: .
V gene: TRBV7-9
J gene: TRBJ1-1
CDR3 protein: CASSFSLQRMNTEAFF
CDR3 DNA: TGTGCCAGCAGCTTCTCCTTACAGCGGATGAACACTGAAGCTTTCTTT

clone size: .
D gene: .
V gene: TRBV5-1
J gene: TRBJ2-3
CDR3 protein: CASSVPQDSRTDTQYF
CDR3 DNA: TGCGCCAGCAGTGTCCCCCAGGACAGCCGCACAGATACGCAGTATTTT

clone size: once
D gene: TRBD2
V gene: TRBV4-1
J gene: TRBJ2-1
CDR3 protein: CASRPASGRAPANEQFF
CDR3 DNA: TGCGCCAGCCGCCCGGCTAGCGGGAGGGCCCCCGCCAATGAGCAGTTCTTC

clone size: .
D gene: .
V gene: TRBV7-9
J gene: TRBJ2-7
CDR3 protein: CASSLGQISYEQYF
CDR3 DNA: TGTGCCAGCAGCTTAGGTCAGATCTCCTACGAGCAGTACTTC

clone size: .
D gene: .
V gene: TRBV9
J gene: TRBJ2-2
CDR3 protein: CASSPPAGELFF
CDR3 DNA: TGTGCCAGCAGCCCCCCGGCCGGGGAGCTGTTTTTT

clone size: .
D gene: .
V gene: TRBV6-5
J gene: TRBJ2-7
CDR3 protein: CASALRVNYEQYF
CDR3 DNA: TGTGCCAGTGCTCTCCGGGTAAACTACGAGCAGTACTTC

clone size: .
D gene: TRBD2
V gene: TRBV7-9
J gene: TRBJ2-1
CDR3 protein: CASSFLTSGYNEQFF
CDR3 DNA: TGTGCCAGCAGCTTTTTGACTAGCGGATACAATGAGCAGTTCTTC

clone size: .
D gene: TRBD1
V gene: TRBV28
J gene: TRBJ1-5
CDR3 protein: CASARDRANQPQHF
CDR3 DNA: TGTGCCAGCGCCCGGGACAGGGCCAATCAGCCCCAGCATTTT

clone size: .
D gene: TRBD2
V gene: TRBV7-3
J gene: TRBJ2-7
CDR3 protein: CASSLSPGGPDDEQYF
CDR3 DNA: TGTGCCAGCAGCTTAAGTCCGGGAGGGCCGGATGACGAGCAGTACTTC

clone size: .
D gene: .
V gene: TRBV4-2
J gene: TRBJ2-1
CDR3 protein: CASSQDRENPTNEQFF
CDR3 DNA: TGTGCCAGCAGCCAAGATCGGGAGAACCCTACCAATGAGCAGTTCTTC

clone size: once
D gene: TRBD2
V gene: TRBV7-2
J gene: TRBJ2-1
CDR3 protein: CASSPRGSGSYNEQFF
CDR3 DNA: TGTGCCAGCAGTCCCCGTGGTAGCGGGAGTTACAATGAGCAGTTCTTC

clone size: .
D gene: .
V gene: TRBV6-1
J gene: TRBJ1-3
CDR3 protein: CASRGIGAIYF
CDR3 DNA: TGTGCCAGCAGAGGAATAGGGGCCATATATTTT

clone size: once
D gene: .
V gene: TRBV7-3
J gene: TRBJ2-2
CDR3 protein: CASRSGAYTGELFF
CDR3 DNA: TGTGCCAGCAGGAGCGGAGCCTACACCGGGGAGCTGTTTTTT

clone size: once
D gene: TRBD2
V gene: TRBV27
J gene: TRBJ2-1
CDR3 protein: CASSAGTSGVDEQFF
CDR3 DNA: TGTGCCAGCAGTGCCGGGACTAGCGGGGTCGATGAGCAGTTCTTC

clone size: .
D gene: TRBD2
V gene: TRBV13
J gene: TRBJ2-1
CDR3 protein: CASSSRLAGADEQFF
CDR3 DNA: TGTGCCAGCAGCTCCAGACTAGCGGGAGCGGATGAGCAGTTCTTC

clone size: .
D gene: .
V gene: TRBV28
J gene: TRBJ2-2
CDR3 protein: CASRSRGDTGELFF
CDR3 DNA: TGTGCCAGCCGTTCCCGAGGAGACACCGGGGAGCTGTTTTTT

clone size: few
D gene: TRBD1
V gene: TRBV6-1
J gene: TRBJ2-7
CDR3 protein: CASSELPGQGAYEQYF
CDR3 DNA: TGTGCCAGCAGTGAACTTCCCGGACAGGGGGCCTACGAGCAGTACTTC

clone size: once
D gene: TRBD2
V gene: TRBV6-6
J gene: TRBJ2-5
CDR3 protein: CASSFLQLAGEETQYF
CDR3 DNA: TGTGCCAGCAGTTTCCTCCAACTAGCGGGGGAAGAGACCCAGTACTTC

clone size: .
D gene: TRBD1
V gene: TRBV2
J gene: TRBJ1-1
CDR3 protein: CASSDGTVTEAFF
CDR3 DNA: TGTGCCAGCAGTGACGGGACAGTCACTGAAGCTTTCTTT

clone size: .
D gene: TRBD2
V gene: TRBV28
J gene: TRBJ2-7
CDR3 protein: CASTRLGGVPNEQYF
CDR3 DNA: TGTGCCAGCACCCGCCTGGGGGGGGTCCCCAACGAGCAGTACTTC

clone size: .
D gene: .
V gene: TRBV7-9
J gene: TRBJ2-7
CDR3 protein: CASSHSYEQYF
CDR3 DNA: TGTGCCAGCAGCCACTCCTACGAGCAGTACTTC

clone size: .
D gene: TRBD2
V gene: TRBV4-3
J gene: TRBJ2-7
CDR3 protein: CASSQFLADHYEQYF
CDR3 DNA: TGCGCCAGCAGCCAATTCCTAGCGGACCACTACGAGCAGTACTTC

clone size: .
D gene: .
V gene: TRBV6-5
J gene: TRBJ1-3
CDR3 protein: CASSPLGTGNTIYF
CDR3 DNA: TGTGCCAGCAGTCCTCTGGGGACAGGAAACACCATATATTTT

clone size: .
D gene: .
V gene: TRBV10-3
J gene: TRBJ2-1
CDR3 protein: CAISEWGRSYNEQFF
CDR3 DNA: TGTGCCATCAGTGAGTGGGGGCGGTCCTACAATGAGCAGTTCTTC

clone size: .
D gene: .
V gene: TRBV19
J gene: TRBJ2-7
CDR3 protein: CASSPSSSVAYEQYF
CDR3 DNA: TGTGCCAGTAGTCCCTCCTCTAGCGTCGCCTACGAGCAGTACTTC

clone size: .
D gene: .
V gene: TRBV5-5
J gene: TRBJ2-7
CDR3 protein: CASSSIHSPHEQYF
CDR3 DNA: TGTGCCAGCAGTTCAATCCACAGTCCCCACGAGCAGTACTTC

clone size: .
D gene: .
V gene: TRBV11-2
J gene: TRBJ2-1
CDR3 protein: CASSFDGLNEQFF
CDR3 DNA: TGTGCCAGCAGCTTCGATGGCCTCAATGAGCAGTTCTTC

clone size: .
D gene: .
V gene: TRBV10-2
J gene: TRBJ2-3
CDR3 protein: CASSEMADTDTQYF
CDR3 DNA: TGCGCCAGCAGTGAGATGGCGGACACAGATACGCAGTATTTT

clone size: .
D gene: TRBD1
V gene: TRBV28
J gene: TRBJ1-5
CDR3 protein: CASLTLRDRVRNQPQHF
CDR3 DNA: TGTGCCAGCCTAACCCTCCGAGACAGGGTACGCAATCAGCCCCAGCATTTT

clone size: .
D gene: TRBD2
V gene: TRBV4-3
J gene: TRBJ2-5
CDR3 protein: CASSQVLGLAGGVGETQYF
CDR3 DNA: TGCGCCAGCAGCCAAGTTTTAGGACTAGCGGGAGGAGTGGGGGAGACCCAGTACTTC

clone size: .
D gene: .
V gene: TRBV18
J gene: TRBJ1-1
CDR3 protein: CASSPITQVTGTEAFF
CDR3 DNA: TGTGCCAGCTCACCAATAACTCAGGTCACAGGGACTGAAGCTTTCTTT